This TCR beta chain was retrieved from a study of T cell responses to AZD1222 COVID-19 vaccine. Germline loops: CDR1 LNHDA, CDR2 SQIVND (reference sequence). The V gene lost 5 bases and the J gene lost 5 bases, with 18 bases spanning the gap. The CDR3 spans 15 residues. TCRdb's table, derived via immunoSEQ multiplex PCR, lists solely in-frame clones and lacks some. The table lists about 160,000 clones, about 91% of them singletons, with 1.1% in the top ten. Sequencing was performed on peripheral blood, taken 28 days after the second AZD1222 dose. The gene calls are TRBV19 and TRBJ1-2; D may be TRBD1 (6 bases). This sequence originates from an adult who received the AZD1222 COVID-19 vaccine. CDR3 sequence (DNA): TGTGCCAGTAGTGACCCAGGGGTTGCCCCATATGGCTACACCTTC. Translating gives CASSDPGVAPYGYTF.